This TCR beta chain emerged from a study of T cell clonotyping in hematopoietic cell transplantation. Turning to this clone: Its specificity is unknown.

Notes on the study in general: Pathologically expanded recipient clonotypes increased progressively from day 30 to day 180 as diversity fell.

TCRdb's copy holds only in-frame clones and misses some; the assay was immunoSEQ multiplex PCR. The table lists just under 7,500 clones, about 96% of them singletons. The material was PBMCs, obtained 30 days after allogeneic stem cell transplant. The clonotype originates from a male patient aged 40 to 55 who had an allogeneic stem cell transplant from a related donor, so the T cells may come from the graft donor. Some clones in this sample may be carry-over from other donors' samples.

For the CDR3, the DNA is TGCGCCAGCAGCCAAGTTAATCTTCTAGCTGCCGATGAGCAGTTCTTC. Encoded protein: CASSQVNLLAADEQFF. V usage is TRBV4-1 and J usage is TRBJ2-1, with TRBD2 as a possible D gene (5 bases). The V end lost 1 base, the J end lost 8 bases, and 18 bases lay between the germline ends. CDR1 and CDR2 (germline): MGHRA, YSYEKL. This CDR3 has 16 residues.